The subject of this entry is one T cell receptor beta chain. Its antigen is unidentified. This sample was included in a study of T cells expressing NK-cell markers. Study-level background: Investigators obtained TCR beta repertoires from sorted CD3+CD56+NKG2C+, CD3+CD56+NKG2C- and CD3+CD56-NKG2C+ T cells. In the group of eight sequenced donors, seven were HCMV-seropositive and one was seronegative. Study-level points and caveats: Dominant NKG2C+ clonotypes in a handful of donors made up about 1.0-8% of CD8+ T cells. Among a handful of donors, these clonotypes also ranked first in the CD3+CD56-NKG2C+ fraction.

From germline, CDR1 is SGHAT and CDR2 FQNNGV. The CDR3 consists of 13 residues. TCRdb reanalyzed the 5' RACE reads and collapses them to one entry per CDR3 protein, without DNA. The data include 350,000 to 450,000 distinct CDR3 sequences; the top ten clones carry roughly 5.2%. Sequencing was performed on blood T cells: a sorted CD56 or NKG2C T cell subset, CD4+ or CD8+ T cells, or bulk PBMC T cells (not recorded which). This rearrangement joins TRBV11-2 to TRBJ2-5; TCRdb's D gene call, TRBD2, goes unchecked for lack of DNA. The clonotype comes from a man aged 18 to 69 in good health. The CDR3 region is CASSLSPEETQYF. The full variable domain, its missing parts supplied by reference TRBV11-2 and TRBJ2-5, is EAGVAQSPRYKIIEKRQSVAFWCNPISGHATLYWYQQILGQGPKLLIQFQNNGVVDDSQLPKDRFSAERLKGVDSTLKIQPAKLEDSAVYLCASSLSPEETQYFGPGTRLLVL.